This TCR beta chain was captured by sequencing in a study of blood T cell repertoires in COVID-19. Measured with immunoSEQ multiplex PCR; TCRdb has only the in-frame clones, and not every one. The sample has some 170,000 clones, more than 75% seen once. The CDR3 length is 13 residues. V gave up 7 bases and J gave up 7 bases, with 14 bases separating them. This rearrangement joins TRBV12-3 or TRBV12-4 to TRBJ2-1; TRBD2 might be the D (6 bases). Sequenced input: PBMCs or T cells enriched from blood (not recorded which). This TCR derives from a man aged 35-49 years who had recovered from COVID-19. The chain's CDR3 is CASKAGRLNEQFF. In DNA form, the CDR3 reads TGTGCCAGCAAAGCGGGCCGGCTTAATGAGCAGTTCTTC.